Listed here is a single T cell receptor beta chain. The data originate from a study of blood T cell repertoires in COVID-19. The wider study: Samples of COVID-19 (acute and convalescent) were obtained from the United States, Italy and Spain. Nucleic acid was either cDNA or gDNA, and it came from T cells, B-cell-depleted T cells, or PBMCs.

Study processing details: Cell counts per sample came from amplifying reference gene primers. Here immunoSEQ multiplex PCR was the method, and the copy in TCRdb shows in-frame clones only, minus some. V and J calls and clone size come straight from that table; D and trimming were deduced from the DNA. This table has around 58,000 clones, around 78% appearing once. In germline, CDR1 is SGHDT, CDR2 YYEEEE. The CDR3 length is 16 residues. Losses at the gene ends were 0 bases for V and 3 bases for J; bases not matched to a gene: 8. Sequencing used peripheral blood. This receptor was taken from a human donor in a cohort sampled during active COVID-19. The chain employs TRBV5-6 and TRBJ1-1; 7 nucleotides match TRBD1. CDR3 DNA sequence: TGTGCCAGCAGCTTGGCACCCCGGGACAGACACACTGAAGCTTTCTTT. It codes for CASSLAPRDRHTEAFF.